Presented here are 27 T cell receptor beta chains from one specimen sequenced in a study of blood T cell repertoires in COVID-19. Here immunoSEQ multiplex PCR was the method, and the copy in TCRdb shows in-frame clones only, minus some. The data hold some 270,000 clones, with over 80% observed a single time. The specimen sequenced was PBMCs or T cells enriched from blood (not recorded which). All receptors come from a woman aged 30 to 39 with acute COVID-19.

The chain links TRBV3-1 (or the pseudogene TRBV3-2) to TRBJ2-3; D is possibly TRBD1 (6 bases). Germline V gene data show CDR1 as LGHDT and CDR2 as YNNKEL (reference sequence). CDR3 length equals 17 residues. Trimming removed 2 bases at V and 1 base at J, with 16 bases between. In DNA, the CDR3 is TGTGCCAGCAGCCAAAACCACAGGGTACCTGGCACAGATACGCAGTATTTT. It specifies CASSQNHRVPGTDTQYF.

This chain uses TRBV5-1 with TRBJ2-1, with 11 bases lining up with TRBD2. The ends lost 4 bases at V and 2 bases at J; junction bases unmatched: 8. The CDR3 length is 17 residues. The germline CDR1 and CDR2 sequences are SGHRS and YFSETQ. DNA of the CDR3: TGCGCCAGCAGCCCCCGACTAGCGGGACTAACCTACAATGAGCAGTTCTTC. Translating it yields CASSPRLAGLTYNEQFF.

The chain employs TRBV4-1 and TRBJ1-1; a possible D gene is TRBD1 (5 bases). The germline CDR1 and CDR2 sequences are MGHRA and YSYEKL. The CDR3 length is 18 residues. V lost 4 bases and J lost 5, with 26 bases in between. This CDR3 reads CASSRAQGAWGYETEAFF. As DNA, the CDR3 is TGCGCCAGCAGCCGAGCCCAAGGGGCGTGGGGATATGAGACTGAAGCTTTCTTT.

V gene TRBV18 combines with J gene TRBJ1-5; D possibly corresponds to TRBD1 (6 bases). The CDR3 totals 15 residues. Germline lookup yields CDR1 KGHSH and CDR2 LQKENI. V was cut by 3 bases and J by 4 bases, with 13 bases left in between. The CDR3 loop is CASSPTDRENQPQHF. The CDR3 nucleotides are TGTGCCAGCTCACCCACGGACAGAGAAAATCAGCCCCAGCATTTT. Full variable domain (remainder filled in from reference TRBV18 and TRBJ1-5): NAGVMQNPRHLVRRRGQEARLRCSPMKGHSHVYWYRQLPEEGLKFMVYLQKENIIDESGMPKERFSAEFPKEGPSILRIQQVVRGDSAAYFCASSPTDRENQPQHFGDGTRLSIL.

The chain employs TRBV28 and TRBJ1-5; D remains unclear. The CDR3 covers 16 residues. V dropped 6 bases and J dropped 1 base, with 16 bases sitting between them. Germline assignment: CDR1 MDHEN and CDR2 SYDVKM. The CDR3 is CASSLSGGSSNQPQHF. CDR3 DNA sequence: TGTGCCAGCAGCCTTTCCGGAGGGTCCAGCAATCAGCCCCAGCATTTT.

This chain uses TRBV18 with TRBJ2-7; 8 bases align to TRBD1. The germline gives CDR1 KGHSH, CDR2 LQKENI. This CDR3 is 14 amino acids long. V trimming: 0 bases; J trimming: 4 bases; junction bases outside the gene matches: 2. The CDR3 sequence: CASSPPTGEYEQYF. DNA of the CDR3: TGTGCCAGCTCACCACCGACAGGGGAGTACGAGCAGTACTTC.

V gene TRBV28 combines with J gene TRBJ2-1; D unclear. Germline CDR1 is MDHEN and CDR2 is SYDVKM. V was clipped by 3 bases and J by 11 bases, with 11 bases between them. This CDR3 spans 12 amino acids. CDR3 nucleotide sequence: TGTGCCAGCAGTTTCTCGGGTCAGAAGCAGTTCTTC. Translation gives CASSFSGQKQFF. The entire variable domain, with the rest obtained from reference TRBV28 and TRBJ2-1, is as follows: DVKVTQSSRYLVKRTGEKVFLECVQDMDHENMFWYRQDPGLGLRLIYFSYDVKMKEKGDIPEGYSVSREKKERFSLILESASTNQTSMYLCASSFSGQKQFFGPGTRLTVL.

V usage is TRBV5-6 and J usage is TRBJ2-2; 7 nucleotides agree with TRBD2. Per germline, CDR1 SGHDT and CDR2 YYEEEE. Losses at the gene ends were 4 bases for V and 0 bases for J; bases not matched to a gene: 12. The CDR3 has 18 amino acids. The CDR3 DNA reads TGTGCCAGCAGCCCCACCAACGAGCGGGGCGCGAACACCGGGGAGCTGTTTTTT. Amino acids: CASSPTNERGANTGELFF.

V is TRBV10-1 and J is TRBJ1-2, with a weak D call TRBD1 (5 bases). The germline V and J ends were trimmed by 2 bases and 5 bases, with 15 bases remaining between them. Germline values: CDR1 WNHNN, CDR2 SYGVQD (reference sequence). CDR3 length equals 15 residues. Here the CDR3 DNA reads TGCGCCAGCAGTGAGGTGGAGGGGTGGGGGTATGGCTACACCTTC. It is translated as CASSEVEGWGYGYTF.

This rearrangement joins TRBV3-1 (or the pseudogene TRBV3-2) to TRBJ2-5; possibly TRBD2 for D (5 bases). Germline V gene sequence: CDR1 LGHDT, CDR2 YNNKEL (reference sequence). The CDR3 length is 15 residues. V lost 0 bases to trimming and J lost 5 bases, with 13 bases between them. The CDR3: CASSQDALAPETQYF. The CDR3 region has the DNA TGTGCCAGCAGCCAAGACGCTTTAGCGCCTGAGACCCAGTACTTC.

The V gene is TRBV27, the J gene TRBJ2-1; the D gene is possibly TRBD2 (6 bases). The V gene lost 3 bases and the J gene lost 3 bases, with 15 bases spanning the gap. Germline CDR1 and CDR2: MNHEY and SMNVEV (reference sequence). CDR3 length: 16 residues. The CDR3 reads CASSFFRTTDYNEQFF. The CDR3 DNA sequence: TGTGCCAGCAGTTTCTTCAGGACTACCGACTACAATGAGCAGTTCTTC.

The CDR3 sequence is CASSDPSEPTDTQYF. CDR3 DNA: TGTGCCAGCAGCGATCCCAGCGAGCCCACAGATACGCAGTATTTT. This chain connects TRBV7-9 to TRBJ2-3; D is uncertain. V was shortened by 5 bases and J by 2 bases, with 14 bases between the two germline ends. Germline values: CDR1 SEHNR, CDR2 FQNEAQ (reference sequence). CDR3 length: 15 residues.

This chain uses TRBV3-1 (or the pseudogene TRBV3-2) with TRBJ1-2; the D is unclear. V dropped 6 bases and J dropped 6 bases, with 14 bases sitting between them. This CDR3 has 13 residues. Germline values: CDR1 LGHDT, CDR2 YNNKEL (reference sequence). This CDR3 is CASSLLGGDGYTF. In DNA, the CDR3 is TGTGCCAGCAGTCTGCTCGGCGGGGATGGCTACACCTTC.

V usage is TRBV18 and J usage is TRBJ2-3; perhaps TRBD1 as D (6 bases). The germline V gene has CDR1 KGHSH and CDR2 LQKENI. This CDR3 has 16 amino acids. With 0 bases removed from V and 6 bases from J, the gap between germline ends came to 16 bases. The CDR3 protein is CASSPPVGQGSDTQYF. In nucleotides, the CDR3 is TGTGCCAGCTCACCACCCGTAGGTCAGGGGAGCGATACGCAGTATTTT.

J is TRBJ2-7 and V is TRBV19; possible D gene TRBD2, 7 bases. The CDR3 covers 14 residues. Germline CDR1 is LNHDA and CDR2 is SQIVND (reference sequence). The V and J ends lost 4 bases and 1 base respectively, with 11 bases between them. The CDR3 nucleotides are TGTGCCAGTAGTAATGGGGGGGCATCCTACGAGCAGTACTTC. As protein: CASSNGGASYEQYF.

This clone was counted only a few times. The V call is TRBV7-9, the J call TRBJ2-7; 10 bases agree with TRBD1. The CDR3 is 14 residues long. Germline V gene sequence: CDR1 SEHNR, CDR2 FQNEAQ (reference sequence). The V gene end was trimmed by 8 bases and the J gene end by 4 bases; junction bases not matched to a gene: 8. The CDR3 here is CASQTDRGPYEQYF. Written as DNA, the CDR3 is TGTGCCAGCCAAACCGACAGGGGGCCTTACGAGCAGTACTTC. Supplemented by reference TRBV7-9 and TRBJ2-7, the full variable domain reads DTGVSQNPRHKITKRGQNVTFRCDPISEHNRLYWYRQTLGQGPEFLTYFQNEAQLEKSRLLSDRFSAERPKGSFSTLEIQRTEQGDSAMYLCASQTDRGPYEQYFGPGTRLTVT.

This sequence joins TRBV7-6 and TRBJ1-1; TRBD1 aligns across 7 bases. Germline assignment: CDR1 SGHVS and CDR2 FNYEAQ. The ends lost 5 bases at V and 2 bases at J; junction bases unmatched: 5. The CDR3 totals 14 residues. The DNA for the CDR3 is TGTGCCAGCAGCCTAGACAGGGACAACACTGAAGCTTTCTTT. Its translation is CASSLDRDNTEAFF.

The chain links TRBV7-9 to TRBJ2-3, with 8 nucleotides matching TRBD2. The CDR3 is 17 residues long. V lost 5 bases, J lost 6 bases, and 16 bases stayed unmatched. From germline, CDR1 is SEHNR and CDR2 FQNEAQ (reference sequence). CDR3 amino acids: CASSPLIAGLVEDTQYF. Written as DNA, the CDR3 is TGTGCCAGCAGCCCGCTTATTGCGGGACTAGTGGAGGATACGCAGTATTTT.

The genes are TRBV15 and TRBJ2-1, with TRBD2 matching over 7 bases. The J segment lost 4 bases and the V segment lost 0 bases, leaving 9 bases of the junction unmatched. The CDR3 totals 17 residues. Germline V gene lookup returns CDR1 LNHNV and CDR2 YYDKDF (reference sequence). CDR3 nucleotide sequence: TGTGCCACCAGCAGAGATAATAGAGCGGGAAGGTACAATGAGCAGTTCTTC. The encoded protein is CATSRDNRAGRYNEQFF.

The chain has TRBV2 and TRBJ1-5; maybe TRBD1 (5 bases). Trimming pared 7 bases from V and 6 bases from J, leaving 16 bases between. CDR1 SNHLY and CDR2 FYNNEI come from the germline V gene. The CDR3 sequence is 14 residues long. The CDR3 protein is CASMETGGSQPQHF. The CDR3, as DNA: TGTGCCAGCATGGAGACCGGGGGTAGTCAGCCCCAGCATTTT. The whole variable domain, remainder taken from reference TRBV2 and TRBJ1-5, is EPEVTQTPSHQVTQMGQEVILRCVPISNHLYFYWYRQILGQKVEFLVSFYNNEISEKSEIFDDQFSVERPDGSNFTLKIRSTKLEDSAMYFCASMETGGSQPQHFGDGTRLSIL.

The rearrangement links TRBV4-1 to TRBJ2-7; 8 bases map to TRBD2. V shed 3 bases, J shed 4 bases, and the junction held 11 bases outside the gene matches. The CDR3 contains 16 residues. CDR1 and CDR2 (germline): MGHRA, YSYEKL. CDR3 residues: CASSQRPLAGEYEQYF. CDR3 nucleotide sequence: TGCGCCAGCAGCCAGAGACCTCTAGCGGGCGAATACGAGCAGTACTTC.

The CDR3 DNA reads as TGTGCCAGCTCATCAGGGGGCATGGGCACTGAAGCTTTCTTT. It translates to CASSSGGMGTEAFF. The chain joins TRBV18 to TRBJ1-1; 8 bases align to TRBD1. From germline, CDR1 is KGHSH and CDR2 LQKENI. The CDR3 has 14 residues. With V trimmed by 5 bases and J by 4 bases, 6 bases remained unmatched.

The CDR3 DNA reads as TGTGCCAGCAGTCAGTCCGATACGCAGTATTTT. Its translation is CASSQSDTQYF. The V call is TRBV2, the J call TRBJ2-3; D ambiguous. The CDR3 consists of 11 residues. Germline CDR1 SNHLY, CDR2 FYNNEI. The V gene lost 5 bases and the J gene lost 6 bases, with 6 bases spanning the gap.

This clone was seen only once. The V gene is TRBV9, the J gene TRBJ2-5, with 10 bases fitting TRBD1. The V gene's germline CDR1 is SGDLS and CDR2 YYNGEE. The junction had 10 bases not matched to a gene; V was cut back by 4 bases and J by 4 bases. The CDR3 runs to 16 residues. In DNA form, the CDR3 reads TGTGCCAGCAGCCCCGAGGGGGGACAGGGGTCAGAGACCCAGTACTTC. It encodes CASSPEGGQGSETQYF. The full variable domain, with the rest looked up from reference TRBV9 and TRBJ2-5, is DSGVTQTPKHLITATGQRVTLRCSPRSGDLSVYWYQQSLDQGLQFLIQYYNGEERAKGNILERFSAQQFPDLHSELNLSSLELGDSALYFCASSPEGGQGSETQYFGPGTRLLVL.

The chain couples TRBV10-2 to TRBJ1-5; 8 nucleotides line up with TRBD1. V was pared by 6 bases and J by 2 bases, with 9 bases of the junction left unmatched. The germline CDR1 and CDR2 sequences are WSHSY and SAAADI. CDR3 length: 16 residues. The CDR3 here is CASRVEGTGGNQPQHF. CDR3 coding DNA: TGCGCCAGCAGAGTAGAAGGGACAGGTGGCAATCAGCCCCAGCATTTT.

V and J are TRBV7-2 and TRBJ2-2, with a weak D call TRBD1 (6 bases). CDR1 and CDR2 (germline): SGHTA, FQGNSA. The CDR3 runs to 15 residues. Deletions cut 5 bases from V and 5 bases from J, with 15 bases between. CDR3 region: CASSLNRVGTGELFF. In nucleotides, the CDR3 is TGTGCCAGCAGCCTTAACAGGGTCGGGACCGGGGAGCTGTTTTTT.

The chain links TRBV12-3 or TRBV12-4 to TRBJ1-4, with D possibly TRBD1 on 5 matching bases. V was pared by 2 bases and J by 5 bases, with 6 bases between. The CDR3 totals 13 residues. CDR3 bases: TGTGCCAGCAGTTTAAGGGGCAATGAAAAACTGTTTTTT. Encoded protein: CASSLRGNEKLFF.